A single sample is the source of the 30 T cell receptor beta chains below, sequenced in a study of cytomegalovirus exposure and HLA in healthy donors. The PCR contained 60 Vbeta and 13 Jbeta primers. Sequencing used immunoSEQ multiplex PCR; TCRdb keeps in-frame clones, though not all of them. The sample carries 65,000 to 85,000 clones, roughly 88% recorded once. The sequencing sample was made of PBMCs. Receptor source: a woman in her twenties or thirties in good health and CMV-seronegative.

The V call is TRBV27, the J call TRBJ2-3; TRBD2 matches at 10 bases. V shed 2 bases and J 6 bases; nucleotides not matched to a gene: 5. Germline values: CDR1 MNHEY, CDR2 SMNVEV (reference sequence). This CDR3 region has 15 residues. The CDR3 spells CASSLSASGSDTQYF. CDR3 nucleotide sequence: TGTGCCAGCAGTTTAAGTGCTAGCGGGAGTGATACGCAGTATTTT.

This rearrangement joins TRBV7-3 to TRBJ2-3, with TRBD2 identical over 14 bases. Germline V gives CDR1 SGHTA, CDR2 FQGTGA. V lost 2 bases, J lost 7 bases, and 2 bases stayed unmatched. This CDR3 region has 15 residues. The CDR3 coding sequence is TGTGCCAGCAGCTTAGGGACTAGCGGGAGTTATACGCAGTATTTT. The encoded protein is CASSLGTSGSYTQYF.

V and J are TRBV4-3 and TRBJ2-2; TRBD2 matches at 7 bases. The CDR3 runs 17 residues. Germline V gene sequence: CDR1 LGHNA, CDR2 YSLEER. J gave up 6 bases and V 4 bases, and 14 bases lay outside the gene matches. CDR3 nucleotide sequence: TGCGCCAGCAGCCTCGATTACGGGCGGGAGATCCCCGGGGAGCTGTTTTTT. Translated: CASSLDYGREIPGELFF.

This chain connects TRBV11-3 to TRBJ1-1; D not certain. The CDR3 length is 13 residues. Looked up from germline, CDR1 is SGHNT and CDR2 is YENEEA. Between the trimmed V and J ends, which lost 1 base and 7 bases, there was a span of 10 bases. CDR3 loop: CASSLAVFGEAFF. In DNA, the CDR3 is TGTGCCAGCAGCTTAGCGGTTTTCGGTGAAGCTTTCTTT.

As DNA, the CDR3 is TGCAGTGCTTTGGACAGGGAAACTTTCTTT. The encoded protein is CSALDRETFF. V usage is TRBV20-1 and J usage is TRBJ1-1, with 8 positions matching TRBD1. CDR1 and CDR2 from the germline V gene are DFQATT and SNEGSKA (reference sequence). V trimming: 5 bases; J trimming: 12 bases; junction bases outside the gene matches: 5. This CDR3 contains 10 residues.

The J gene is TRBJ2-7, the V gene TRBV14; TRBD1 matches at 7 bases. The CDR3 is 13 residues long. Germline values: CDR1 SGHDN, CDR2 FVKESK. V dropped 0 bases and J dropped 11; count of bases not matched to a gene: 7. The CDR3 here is CASSQDTAGQEYF. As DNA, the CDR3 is TGTGCCAGCAGCCAAGATACGGCAGGACAGGAGTACTTC.

The CDR3 region has the DNA TGTGCCAGCAGTCCGCCGGACAGGGTGGAGACCCAGTACTTC. It specifies CASSPPDRVETQYF. V gene TRBV27 combines with J gene TRBJ2-5, with 8 bases that match TRBD1. CDR1 and CDR2 (germline): MNHEY, SMNVEV (reference sequence). Trimming at V came to 5 bases and at J to 5 bases, leaving 7 bases not matched to a gene. The CDR3 extends over 14 amino acids.

For the CDR3, the DNA is TGTGCCAGCAGTGAAGGAACGGGAGGGGCAGATACGCAGTATTTT. Amino acids: CASSEGTGGADTQYF. The chain has TRBV6-1 and TRBJ2-3, with 8 bases aligning to TRBD2. CDR1 is MNHNS and CDR2 is SASEGT in the germline V gene. This CDR3 contains 15 residues. Losses at the gene ends were 1 base for V and 4 bases for J; bases not matched to a gene: 4.

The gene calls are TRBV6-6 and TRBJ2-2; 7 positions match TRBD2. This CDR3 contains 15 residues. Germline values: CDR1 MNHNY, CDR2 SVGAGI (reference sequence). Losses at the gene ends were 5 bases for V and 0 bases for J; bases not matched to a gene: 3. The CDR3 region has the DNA TGTGCCAGCAGTCTACTAGCGACGAACACCGGGGAGCTGTTTTTT. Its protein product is CASSLLATNTGELFF.

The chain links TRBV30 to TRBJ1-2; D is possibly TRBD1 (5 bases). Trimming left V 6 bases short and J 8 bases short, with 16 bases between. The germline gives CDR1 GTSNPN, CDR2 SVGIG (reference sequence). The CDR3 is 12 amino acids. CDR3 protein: CACSSGGDGYTF. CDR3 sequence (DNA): TGTGCCTGTTCAAGCGGCGGGGACGGCTACACCTTC.

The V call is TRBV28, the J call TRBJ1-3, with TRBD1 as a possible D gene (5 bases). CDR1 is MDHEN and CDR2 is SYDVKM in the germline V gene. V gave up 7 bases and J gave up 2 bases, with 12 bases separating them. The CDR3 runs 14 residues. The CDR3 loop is CASNTVGAGNTIYF. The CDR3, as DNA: TGTGCCAGCAATACAGTAGGGGCTGGAAACACCATATATTTT.

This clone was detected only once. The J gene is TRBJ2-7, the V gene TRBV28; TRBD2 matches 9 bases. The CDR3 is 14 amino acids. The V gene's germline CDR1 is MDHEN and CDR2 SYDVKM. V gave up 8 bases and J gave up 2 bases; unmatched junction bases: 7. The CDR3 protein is CASGRLAVTYEQYF. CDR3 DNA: TGTGCCAGCGGGAGACTAGCGGTAACCTACGAGCAGTACTTC.

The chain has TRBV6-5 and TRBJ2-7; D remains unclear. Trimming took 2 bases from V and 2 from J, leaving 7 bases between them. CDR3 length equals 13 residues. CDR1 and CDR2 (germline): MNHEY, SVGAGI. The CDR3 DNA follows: TGTGCCAGCAGTTACGGAGAACCCTACGAGCAGTACTTC. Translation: CASSYGEPYEQYF.

For the CDR3, the DNA is TGTGCCAGCACCCTTAGAAGGGGCGTAGCGAACACTGAAGCTTTCTTT. This encodes CASTLRRGVANTEAFF. The rearrangement links TRBV28 to TRBJ1-1; D is possibly TRBD1 (5 bases). Germline CDR1 is MDHEN and CDR2 is SYDVKM. There are 16 residues in the CDR3. V was trimmed by 7 bases and J by 1 base, leaving 19 bases between them.

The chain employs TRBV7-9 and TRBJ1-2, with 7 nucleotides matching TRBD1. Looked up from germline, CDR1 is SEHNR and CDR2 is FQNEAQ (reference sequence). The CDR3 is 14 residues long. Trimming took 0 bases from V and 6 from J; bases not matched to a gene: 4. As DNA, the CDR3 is TGTGCCAGCAGCTTAGCGCTAGGGGGCAATGGCTACACCTTC. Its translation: CASSLALGGNGYTF.

CDR3 region: CASSQPRSQGGHTEAFF. For the CDR3, the DNA is TGCGCCAGCAGCCAACCACGGAGCCAGGGGGGTCACACTGAAGCTTTCTTT. This sequence joins TRBV4-1 and TRBJ1-1, with 7 positions matching TRBD1. CDR3 size: 17 residues. V lost 2 bases, J lost 3 bases, and 12 bases stayed unmatched. Germline lookup yields CDR1 MGHRA and CDR2 YSYEKL.

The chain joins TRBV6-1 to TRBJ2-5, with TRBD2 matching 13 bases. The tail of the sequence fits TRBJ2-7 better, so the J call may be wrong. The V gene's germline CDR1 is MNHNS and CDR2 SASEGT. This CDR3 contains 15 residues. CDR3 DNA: TGTGCCAGCAGTGGACTAGCGGGAGGCAATTACGAGCAGTACTTC. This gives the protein CASSGLAGGNYEQYF.

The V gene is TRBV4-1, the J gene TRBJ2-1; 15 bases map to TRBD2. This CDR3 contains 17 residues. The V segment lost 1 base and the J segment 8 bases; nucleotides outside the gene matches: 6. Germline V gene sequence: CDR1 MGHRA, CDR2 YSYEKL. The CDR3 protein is CASSQGGLAGGPDEQFF. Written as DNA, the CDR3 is TGCGCCAGCAGCCAAGGTGGACTAGCGGGAGGGCCCGATGAGCAGTTCTTC.

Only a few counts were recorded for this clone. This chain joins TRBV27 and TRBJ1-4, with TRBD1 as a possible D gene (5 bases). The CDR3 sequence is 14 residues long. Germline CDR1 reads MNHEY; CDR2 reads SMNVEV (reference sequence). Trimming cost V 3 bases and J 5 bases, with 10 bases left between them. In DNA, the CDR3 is TGTGCCAGCAGTTTGGCAGGGATGAATGAAAAACTGTTTTTT. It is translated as CASSLAGMNEKLFF.

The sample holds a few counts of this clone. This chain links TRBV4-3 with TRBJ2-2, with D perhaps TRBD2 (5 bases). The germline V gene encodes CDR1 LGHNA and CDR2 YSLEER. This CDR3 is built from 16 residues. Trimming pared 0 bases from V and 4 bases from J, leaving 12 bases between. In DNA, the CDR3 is TGCGCCAGCAGCCAAGAGACGGCGGGCGGCACCGGGGAGCTGTTTTTT. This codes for CASSQETAGGTGELFF.

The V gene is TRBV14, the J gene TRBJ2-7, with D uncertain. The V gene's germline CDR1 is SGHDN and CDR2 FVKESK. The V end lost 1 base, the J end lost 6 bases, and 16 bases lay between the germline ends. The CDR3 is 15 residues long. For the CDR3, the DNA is TGTGCCAGCAGCCAAGGCGCTAGGTTCCCGCTCGAGCAGTACTTC. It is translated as CASSQGARFPLEQYF.

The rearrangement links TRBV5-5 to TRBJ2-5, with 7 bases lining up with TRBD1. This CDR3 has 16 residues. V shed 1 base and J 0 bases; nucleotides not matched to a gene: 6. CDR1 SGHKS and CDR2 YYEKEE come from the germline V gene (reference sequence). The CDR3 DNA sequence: TGTGCCAGCAGCTTGTTGGGACAGCGGTACCAAGAGACCCAGTACTTC. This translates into CASSLLGQRYQETQYF.

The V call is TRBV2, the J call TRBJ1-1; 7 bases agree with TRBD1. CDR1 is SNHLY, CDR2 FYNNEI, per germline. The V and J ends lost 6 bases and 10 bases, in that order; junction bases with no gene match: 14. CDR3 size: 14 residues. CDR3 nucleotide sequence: TGTGCCAGCAGGGAGAGGGGGCAGGTAGATCGAGCTTTCTTT. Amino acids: CASRERGQVDRAFF.

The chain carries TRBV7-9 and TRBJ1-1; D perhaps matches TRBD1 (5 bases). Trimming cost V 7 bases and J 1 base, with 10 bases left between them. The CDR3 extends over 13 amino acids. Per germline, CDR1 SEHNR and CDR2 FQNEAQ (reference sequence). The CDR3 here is CASTPTENTEAFF. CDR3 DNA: TGTGCCAGCACCCCGACAGAGAACACTGAAGCTTTCTTT. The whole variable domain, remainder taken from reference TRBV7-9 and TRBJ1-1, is DTGVSQNPRHKITKRGQNVTFRCDPISEHNRLYWYRQTLGQGPEFLTYFQNEAQLEKSRLLSDRFSAERPKGSFSTLEIQRTEQGDSAMYLCASTPTENTEAFFGQGTRLTVV.

The CDR3 reads CASSFRGPLSSTDTQYF. The CDR3 coding sequence is TGTGCCAGCAGCTTCAGAGGGCCGCTCTCTAGCACAGATACGCAGTATTTT. The V and J genes are TRBV7-6 and TRBJ2-3; TRBD2 is a possible D gene (5 bases). V lost 3 bases and J 0 bases, leaving 16 bases between the germline ends. There are 17 residues in the CDR3. Germline values: CDR1 SGHVS, CDR2 FNYEAQ. Full variable domain (missing parts from reference TRBV7-6 and TRBJ2-3): GAGVSQSPRYKVTKRGQDVALRCDPISGHVSLYWYRQALGQGPEFLTYFNYEAQQDKSGLPNDRFSAERPEGSISTLTIQRTEQRDSAMYRCASSFRGPLSSTDTQYFGPGTRLTVL.

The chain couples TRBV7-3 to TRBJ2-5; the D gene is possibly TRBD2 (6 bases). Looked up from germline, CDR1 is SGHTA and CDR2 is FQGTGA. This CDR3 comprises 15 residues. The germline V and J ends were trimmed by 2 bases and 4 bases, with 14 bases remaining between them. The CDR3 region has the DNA TGTGCCAGCAGCTTAGACGGGAGATTCCTAGAGACCCAGTACTTC. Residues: CASSLDGRFLETQYF.

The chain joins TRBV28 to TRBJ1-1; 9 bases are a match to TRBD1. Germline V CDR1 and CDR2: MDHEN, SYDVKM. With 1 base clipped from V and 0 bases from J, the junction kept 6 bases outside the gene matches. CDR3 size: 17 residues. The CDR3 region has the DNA TGTGCCAGCAGTTTATATAAAAACAGGGGGCTGAACACTGAAGCTTTCTTT. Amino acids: CASSLYKNRGLNTEAFF.

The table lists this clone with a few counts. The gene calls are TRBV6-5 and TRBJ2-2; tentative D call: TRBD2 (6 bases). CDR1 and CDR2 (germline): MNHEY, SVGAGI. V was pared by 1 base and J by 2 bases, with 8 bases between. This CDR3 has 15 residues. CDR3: CASSYWTTNTGELFF. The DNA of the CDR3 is TGTGCCAGCAGTTACTGGACTACTAACACCGGGGAGCTGTTTTTT.

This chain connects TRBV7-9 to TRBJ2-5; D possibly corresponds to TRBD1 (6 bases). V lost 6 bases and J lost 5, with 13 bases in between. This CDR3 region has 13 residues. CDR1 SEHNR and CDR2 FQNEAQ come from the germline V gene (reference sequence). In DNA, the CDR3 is TGTGCCAGCAGAGGGGACATCGGGGAGACCCAGTACTTC. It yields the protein CASRGDIGETQYF.

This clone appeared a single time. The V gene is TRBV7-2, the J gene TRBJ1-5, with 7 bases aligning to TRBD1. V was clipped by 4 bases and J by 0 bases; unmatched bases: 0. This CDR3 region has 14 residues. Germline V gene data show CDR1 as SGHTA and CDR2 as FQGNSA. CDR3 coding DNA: TGTGCCAGCAGCTACAGGGGTAGCAATCAGCCCCAGCATTTT. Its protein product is CASSYRGSNQPQHF.